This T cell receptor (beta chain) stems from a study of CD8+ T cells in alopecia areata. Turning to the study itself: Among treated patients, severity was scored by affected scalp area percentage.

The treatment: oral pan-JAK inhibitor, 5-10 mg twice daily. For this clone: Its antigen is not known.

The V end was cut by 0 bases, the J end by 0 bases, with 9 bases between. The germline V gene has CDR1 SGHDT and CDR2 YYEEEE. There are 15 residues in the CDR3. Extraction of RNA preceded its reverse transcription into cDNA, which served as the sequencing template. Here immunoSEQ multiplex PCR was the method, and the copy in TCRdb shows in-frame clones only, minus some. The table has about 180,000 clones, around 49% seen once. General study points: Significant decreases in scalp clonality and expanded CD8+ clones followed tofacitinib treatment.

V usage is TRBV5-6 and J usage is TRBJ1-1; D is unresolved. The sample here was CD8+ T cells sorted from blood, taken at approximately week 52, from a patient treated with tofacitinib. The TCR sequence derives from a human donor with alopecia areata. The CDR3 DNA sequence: TGTGCCAGCAGCTTGGCGGCAGTGATGAACACTGAAGCTTTCTTT. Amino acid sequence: CASSLAAVMNTEAFF.